This is a list of T cell receptor beta chains from one sample in a study of CXCR3-negative and CXCR3-positive naive CD8 T cells. Each CDR3 protein gets one entry in TCRdb, which reprocessed the 5' RACE reads and gives no DNA. The table for this sample gives under 70,000 distinct CDR3 sequences. Sequencing used naive CXCR3+ CD8+ T cells from blood. The receptors shown here come from a human donor in good health. Some clones in this sample may be carry-over from other donors' samples. CDR3s include the opening cysteine and the closing phenylalanine or tryptophan. The size entry is marked missing in some rows and otherwise reads once, few, many or a size class.

v_gene	j_gene	abundance	CDR3aa
TRBV7-2	TRBJ2-2	NA	CASSLAGGQVTGELFF
TRBV13	TRBJ2-1	NA	CASSASSGGVSYNEQFF
TRBV12-3/TRBV12-4	TRBJ2-3	NA	CASSLPQRRGGTDTQYF
TRBV20-1	TRBJ2-7	NA	CSATPGRSPYEQYF
TRBV5-1	TRBJ2-7	NA	CASRGPRGDEQYF
TRBV29-1	TRBJ2-7	NA	CSGRDGSYEQYF
TRBV6-5	TRBJ2-7	NA	CASRGAYEQYF
TRBV9	TRBJ2-7	NA	CASSVAGSYEQYF
TRBV20-1	TRBJ2-7	NA	CSANPQRRKPYEQYF
TRBV7-6	TRBJ2-5	NA	CASSLDVTQYF
TRBV7-9	TRBJ2-7	NA	CASSLLVDEQYF
TRBV11-2	TRBJ2-1	NA	CASSSSANNEQFF
TRBV7-2	TRBJ1-1	NA	CASSSSTGIGTEAFF
TRBV28	TRBJ2-3	NA	CASNGDGRTQYF
TRBV29-1	TRBJ1-2	NA	CSVGPQGEYGYTF
TRBV27	TRBJ2-5	NA	CASSSQGYSQDQETQYF
TRBV29-1	TRBJ2-7	NA	CSVEGSGTSDYEQYF
TRBV29-1	TRBJ2-5	NA	CSVHRVETQYF
TRBV6-5	TRBJ2-2	NA	CASSYSMGANTGELFF
TRBV9	TRBJ2-2	NA	CASSVISGELFF
TRBV10-2	TRBJ2-7	medium-sized	CASSVGSLPEQYF
TRBV29-1	TRBJ2-7	NA	CSARRGYEQYF
TRBV14	TRBJ2-3	NA	CASSQDRMRDTQYF
TRBV29-1	TRBJ2-1	NA	CSVRRGANEQFF
TRBV14	TRBJ1-2	NA	CASSGPATYGYTF
TRBV6-2/TRBV6-3	TRBJ1-5	NA	CASTPRGYGQPQHF
TRBV29-1	TRBJ2-3	NA	CSTSWGGRSTDTQYF
TRBV7-2	TRBJ2-7	NA	CASSLVTYEQYF
TRBV7-2	TRBJ2-7	NA	CASSLGGDEQYF
TRBV10-3	TRBJ2-7	NA	CAIRGIRQGESYEQYF
TRBV7-9	TRBJ1-2	NA	CASSFGADYGYTF
TRBV25-1	TRBJ2-7	NA	CASSEWGEGIYEQYF
TRBV6-2/TRBV6-3	TRBJ2-3	NA	CASEPRAGPSGVDTQYF
TRBV10-3	TRBJ2-1	medium-sized	CAINTPGTGANEQFF
TRBV19	TRBJ2-7	NA	CASSTGTDSYEQYF
TRBV10-3	TRBJ2-2	NA	CAIIDGSSGELFF
TRBV9	TRBJ2-1	NA	CASSPSPFSYNEQFF
TRBV29-1	TRBJ1-2	NA	CSVVGPSYGYTF
TRBV28	TRBJ2-5	NA	CASSLSGGALETQYF
TRBV20-1	TRBJ2-1	NA	CSARPGQGYNEQFF
TRBV4-3	TRBJ2-1	NA	CASSLGRSSNDEQFF
TRBV12-3/TRBV12-4	TRBJ2-3	NA	CASSSSGGADTQYF
TRBV7-2	TRBJ2-4	NA	CASSLALGSKNIQYF
TRBV28	TRBJ2-7	NA	CASSWLAGGSNEQYF
TRBV7-9	TRBJ1-2	NA	CASSPDNFYGYTF
TRBV6-6	TRBJ1-2	NA	CASTRDAGTVYGYTF
TRBV5-5	TRBJ2-1	NA	CASSLLGQLYNEQFF
TRBV5-1	TRBJ2-2	NA	CASSLEGTGELFF
TRBV7-9	TRBJ2-1	NA	CASSLTGGRYNEQFF
TRBV5-6	TRBJ2-5	NA	CASTSGETQYF
TRBV7-6	TRBJ2-3	NA	CATGQADTQYF
TRBV7-9	TRBJ2-7	NA	CASSTRDRRSYEQYF
TRBV6-5	TRBJ2-7	NA	CASSYLGVRGGGSYEQYF